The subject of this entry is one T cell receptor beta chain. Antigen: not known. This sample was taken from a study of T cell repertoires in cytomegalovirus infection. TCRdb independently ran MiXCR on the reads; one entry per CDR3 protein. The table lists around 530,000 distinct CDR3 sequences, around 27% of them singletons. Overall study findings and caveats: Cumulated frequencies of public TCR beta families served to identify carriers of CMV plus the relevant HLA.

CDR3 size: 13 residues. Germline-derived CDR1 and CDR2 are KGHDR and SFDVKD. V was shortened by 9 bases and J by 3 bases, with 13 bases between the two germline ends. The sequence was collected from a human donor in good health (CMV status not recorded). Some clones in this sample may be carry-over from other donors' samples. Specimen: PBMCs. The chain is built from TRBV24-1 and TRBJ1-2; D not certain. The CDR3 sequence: CATHTGAYYGYTF. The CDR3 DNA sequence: TGTGCCACCCACACGGGAGCTTACTATGGCTACACCTTC.